This TCR beta chain was found in a study of control samples from healthy donors and cancer patients. This table comes from immunoSEQ multiplex PCR, and its TCRdb copy is limited to in-frame clones, with some not included. The table has about 140,000 clones, approximately 94% seen once. CDR3 length equals 16 residues. V lost 5 bases, J lost 8 bases, and 21 bases lay in between. The germline gives CDR1 SEHNR, CDR2 FQNEAQ (reference sequence). The sequence was collected from a man in his forties in good health. The sample comprised blood. The chain employs TRBV7-9 and TRBJ1-4, with D uncertain. The CDR3 coding sequence is TGTGCCAGCAGCAAATACGGGGTTGGTCCCGCGGAAAAACTGTTTTTT. Amino acids: CASSKYGVGPAEKLFF.